The 12 T cell receptor beta chains below come from one sample, sequenced in a study of regulatory T cells in long-lasting Graves disease. Time point reported: newly diagnosed GD, antithyroid drugs for less than 3 months. The TCR library was made from RNA that had been extracted from PBMCs in TRIzol. Relying on iRepertoire HTBI primers and Arm-PCR of CDR3 regions, the team built TCR beta libraries. One entry per CDR3 protein results from TCRdb running MiXCR on the multiplex PCR reads. The sample yields more than 400,000 distinct CDR3 sequences, 15% to 20% seen once. This sample was also put to use in a study of T cells in Graves' hyperthyroidism and ophthalmopathy.

The sample was peripheral blood mononuclear cells (PBMCs), taken at new diagnosis, from a patient treated with antithyroid drugs. These receptors were obtained from a man aged 35 to 55 with Graves disease.

This clonotype showed up many times. J is TRBJ2-3 and V is TRBV28; the match to TRBD2 covers 8 bases. J gave up 4 bases and V 5 bases, and 14 bases lay outside the gene matches. Germline values: CDR1 MDHEN, CDR2 SYDVKM. The CDR3 has 17 amino acids. Written as DNA, the CDR3 is TGTGCCAGCAGTACTCCGCTAGCGGGCCCTGTGGCAGATACGCAGTATTTT. It codes for CASSTPLAGPVADTQYF.

The sample holds a few counts of this clonotype. The chain couples TRBV5-1 to TRBJ1-3; D possibly corresponds to TRBD1 (6 bases). The germline V and J ends were trimmed by 4 bases and 0 bases, with 11 bases remaining between them. CDR1 and CDR2 (germline): SGHRS, YFSETQ. The CDR3 has 15 amino acids. This chain's CDR3 is CASSRGQHSGNTIYF. For the CDR3, the DNA is TGCGCCAGCAGCCGGGGACAACACTCTGGAAACACCATATATTTT.

This clonotype appeared many times. The V gene is TRBV7-9, the J gene TRBJ2-7; D is undetermined. Germline CDR1 is SEHNR and CDR2 is FQNEAQ (reference sequence). Trimming took off 5 bases at V and 3 bases at J, with 5 bases between the two ends. This CDR3 has 11 amino acids. The CDR3 loop reads CASSLNYEQYF. In DNA, the CDR3 is TGTGCCAGCAGCCTCAACTACGAGCAGTACTTC.

Many counts were recorded for this clonotype. V and J are TRBV11-2 and TRBJ2-1; a possible D gene is TRBD2 (6 bases). Germline V CDR1 and CDR2: SGHAT, FQNNGV. This CDR3 comprises 14 residues. Trimming took 3 bases from V and 8 from J, leaving 14 bases between them. DNA of the CDR3: TGTGCCAGCAGCTTCCCCCGGGGGAACGATGAGCAGTTCTTC. As protein: CASSFPRGNDEQFF.

Only a few counts were recorded for this clonotype. The J gene is TRBJ2-5, the V gene TRBV29-1; 10 bases line up with TRBD2. Germline-derived CDR1 and CDR2 are SQVTM and ANQGSEA. This CDR3 has 13 residues. The V segment lost 7 bases and the J segment 9 bases; nucleotides outside the gene matches: 11. This CDR3 is CSGERLAGGSQYF. The CDR3 region has the DNA TGCAGCGGTGAGAGACTAGCGGGTGGGTCCCAGTACTTC.

This clonotype was picked up many times. The gene calls are TRBV2 and TRBJ2-1; D may correspond to TRBD1 or TRBD2 (5 bases each). This CDR3 has 14 amino acids. The V end lost 6 bases, the J end lost 7 bases, and 16 bases lay between the germline ends. Germline loops: CDR1 SNHLY, CDR2 FYNNEI. CDR3: CASSGQGRGNEQFF. In DNA form, the CDR3 reads TGTGCCAGCAGCGGGCAGGGTAGAGGGAATGAGCAGTTCTTC.

The V and J genes are TRBV12-3 or TRBV12-4 and TRBJ2-1; 8 bases are a match to TRBD2. CDR3 length: 17 amino acids. Trimming removed 5 bases from V and 3 bases from J; junction bases left unmatched: 12. The CDR3, as DNA: TGTGCCAGCAGTCCACAGGGAGCCGGGACTAGCTACAATGAGCAGTTCTTC. Residues: CASSPQGAGTSYNEQFF.

This clonotype was recorded a few times. The gene calls are TRBV7-8 and TRBJ2-1, with TRBD2 identical over 7 bases. CDR1 and CDR2 (germline): SGHVS, FQNEAQ. The CDR3 totals 14 residues. V lost 3 bases to trimming and J lost 8 bases; unmatched junction nucleotides: 7. The CDR3 reads CASSFPLTSYEQFF. The CDR3 bases are TGTGCCAGCAGCTTTCCGCTGACTAGCTATGAGCAGTTCTTC.

This clonotype was observed many times. This rearrangement joins TRBV30 to TRBJ1-2; D unclear. The CDR3 totals 14 residues. Germline V CDR1 and CDR2: GTSNPN, SVGIG (reference sequence). With 4 bases removed from V and 3 bases from J, the gap between germline ends came to 15 bases. For the CDR3, the DNA is TGTGCCTGGACCCATACCCCCCGGGACTATGGCTACACCTTC. Its translation: CAWTHTPRDYGYTF.

This clonotype was seen many times. One end of the junction is discordant with germline, which a read error may explain. V usage is TRBV5-1 and J usage is TRBJ1-6; tentatively, D is TRBD1 (6 bases). CDR3 length: 16 residues. From germline, CDR1 is SGHRS and CDR2 YFSETQ. CDR3 DNA sequence: TGTGCCAGCAGCTTGGAGGGGGGGGAGTCGAGCTCACCCCTCCACTTT. Amino acid sequence: CASSLEGGESSSPLHF.

The CDR3 DNA follows: TGCAGCGTTGATCATCCAGGGGTACAAGAGACCCAGTACTTC. It codes for CSVDHPGVQETQYF. This chain links TRBV29-1 with TRBJ2-7; tentative D call: TRBD1 (6 bases). The DNA end is more similar to TRBJ2-5, so the J call may be wrong. The CDR3 runs 14 residues. Germline V gives CDR1 SQVTM, CDR2 ANQGSEA.

This clonotype was counted only a few times. This chain links TRBV2 with TRBJ1-5; no clear D. The length of the CDR3 is 13 residues. The germline V gene has CDR1 SNHLY and CDR2 FYNNEI. The V and J ends lost 7 bases and 4 bases respectively, with 11 bases between them. The CDR3 loop is CASMDGVNQPQHF. The CDR3 nucleotides read TGTGCCAGCATGGACGGAGTAAATCAGCCCCAGCATTTT.